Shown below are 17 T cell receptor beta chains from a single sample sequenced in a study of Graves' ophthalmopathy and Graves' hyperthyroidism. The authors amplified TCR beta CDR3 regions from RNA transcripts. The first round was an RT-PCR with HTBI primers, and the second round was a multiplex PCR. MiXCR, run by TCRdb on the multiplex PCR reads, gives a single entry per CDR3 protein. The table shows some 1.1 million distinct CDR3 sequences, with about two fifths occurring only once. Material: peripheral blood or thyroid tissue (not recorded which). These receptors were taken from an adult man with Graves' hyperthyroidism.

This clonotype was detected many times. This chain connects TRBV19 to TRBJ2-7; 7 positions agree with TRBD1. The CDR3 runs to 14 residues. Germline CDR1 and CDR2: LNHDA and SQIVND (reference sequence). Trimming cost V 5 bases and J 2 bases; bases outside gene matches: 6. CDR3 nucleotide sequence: TGTGCCAGTAGTGCTACCGGGACAGCCTACGAGCAGTACTTC. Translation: CASSATGTAYEQYF.

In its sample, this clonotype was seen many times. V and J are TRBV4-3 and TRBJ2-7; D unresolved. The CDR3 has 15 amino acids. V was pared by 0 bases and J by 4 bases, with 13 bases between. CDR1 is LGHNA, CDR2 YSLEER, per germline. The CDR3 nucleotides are TGCGCCAGCAGCCAAGATCGGCAGACTCTGTACGAGCAGTACTTC. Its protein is CASSQDRQTLYEQYF.

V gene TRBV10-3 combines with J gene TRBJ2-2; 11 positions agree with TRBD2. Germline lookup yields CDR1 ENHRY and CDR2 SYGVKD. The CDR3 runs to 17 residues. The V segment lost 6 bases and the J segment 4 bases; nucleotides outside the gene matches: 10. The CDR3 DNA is TGTGCCATCAGAGCGGGACTAGCGGCGGGTGGCACCGGGGAGCTGTTTTTT. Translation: CAIRAGLAAGGTGELFF.

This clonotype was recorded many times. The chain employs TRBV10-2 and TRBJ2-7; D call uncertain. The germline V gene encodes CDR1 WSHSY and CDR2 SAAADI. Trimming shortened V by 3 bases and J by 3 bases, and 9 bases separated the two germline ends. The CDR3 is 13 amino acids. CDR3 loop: CASSDGDIYEQYF. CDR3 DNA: TGCGCCAGCAGTGACGGCGATATCTACGAGCAGTACTTC.

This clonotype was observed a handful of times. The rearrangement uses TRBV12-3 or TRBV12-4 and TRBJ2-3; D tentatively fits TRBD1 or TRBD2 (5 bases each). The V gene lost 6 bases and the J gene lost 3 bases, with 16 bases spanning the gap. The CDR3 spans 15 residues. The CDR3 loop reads CASSYGTRETDTQYF. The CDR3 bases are TGTGCCAGCAGCTATGGGACCCGCGAGACAGATACGCAGTATTTT.

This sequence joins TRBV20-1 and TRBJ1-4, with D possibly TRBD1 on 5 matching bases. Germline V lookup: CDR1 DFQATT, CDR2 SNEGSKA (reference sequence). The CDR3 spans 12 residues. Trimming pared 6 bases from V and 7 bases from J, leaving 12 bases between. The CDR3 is CSAQELGEKLFF. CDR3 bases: TGCAGTGCACAGGAGTTGGGTGAAAAACTGTTTTTT.

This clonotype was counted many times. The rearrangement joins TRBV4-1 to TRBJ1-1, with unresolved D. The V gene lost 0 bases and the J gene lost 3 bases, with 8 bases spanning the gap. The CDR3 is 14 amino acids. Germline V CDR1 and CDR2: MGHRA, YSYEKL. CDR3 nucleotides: TGCGCCAGCAGCCAAGATCGGGCGGACACTGAAGCTTTCTTT. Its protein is CASSQDRADTEAFF.

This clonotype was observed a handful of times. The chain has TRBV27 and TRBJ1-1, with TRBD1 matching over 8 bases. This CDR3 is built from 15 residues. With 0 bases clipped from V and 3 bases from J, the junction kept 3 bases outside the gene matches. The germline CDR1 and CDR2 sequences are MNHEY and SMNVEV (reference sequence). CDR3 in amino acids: CASSLSRGRDTEAFF. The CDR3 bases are TGTGCCAGCAGTTTATCCAGGGGGCGGGACACTGAAGCTTTCTTT.

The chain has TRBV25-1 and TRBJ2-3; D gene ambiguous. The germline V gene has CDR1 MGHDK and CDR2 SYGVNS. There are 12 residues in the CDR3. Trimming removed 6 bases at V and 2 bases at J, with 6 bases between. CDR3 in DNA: TGTGCCAGCAGCGGACCCACAGATACGCAGTATTTT. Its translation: CASSGPTDTQYF. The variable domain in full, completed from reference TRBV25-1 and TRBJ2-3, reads EADIYQTPRYLVIGTGKKITLECSQTMGHDKMYWYQQDPGMELHLIHYSYGVNSTEKGDLSSESTVSRIRTEHFPLTLESARPSHTSQYLCASSGPTDTQYFGPGTRLTVL.

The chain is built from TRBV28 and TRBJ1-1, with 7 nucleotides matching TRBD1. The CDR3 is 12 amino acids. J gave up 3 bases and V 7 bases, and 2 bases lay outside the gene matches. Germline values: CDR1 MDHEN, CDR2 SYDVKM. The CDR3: CASTTGDTEAFF. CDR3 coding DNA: TGTGCCAGCACCACAGGGGACACTGAAGCTTTCTTT.

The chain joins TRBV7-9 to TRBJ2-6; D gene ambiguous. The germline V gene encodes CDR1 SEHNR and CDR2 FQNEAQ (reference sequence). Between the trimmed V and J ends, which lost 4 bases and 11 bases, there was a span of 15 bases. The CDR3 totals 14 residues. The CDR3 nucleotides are TGTGCCAGCAGCTATTCCGACATTACCTACGTCCTGACTTTC. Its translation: CASSYSDITYVLTF.

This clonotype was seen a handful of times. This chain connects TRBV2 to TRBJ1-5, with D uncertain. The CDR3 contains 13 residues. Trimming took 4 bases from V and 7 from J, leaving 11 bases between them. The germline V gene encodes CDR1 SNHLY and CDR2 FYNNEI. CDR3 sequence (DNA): TGTGCCAGCAGTGTTCGTCGCGACCAGCCCCAGCATTTT. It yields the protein CASSVRRDQPQHF.

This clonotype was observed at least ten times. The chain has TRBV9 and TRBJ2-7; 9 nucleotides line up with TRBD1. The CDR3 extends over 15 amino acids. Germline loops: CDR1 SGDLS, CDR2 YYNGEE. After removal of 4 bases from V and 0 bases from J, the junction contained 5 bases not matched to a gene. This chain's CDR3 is CASSSYRGLSYEQYF. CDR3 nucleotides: TGTGCCAGCAGCTCGTACAGGGGGCTCTCCTACGAGCAGTACTTC.

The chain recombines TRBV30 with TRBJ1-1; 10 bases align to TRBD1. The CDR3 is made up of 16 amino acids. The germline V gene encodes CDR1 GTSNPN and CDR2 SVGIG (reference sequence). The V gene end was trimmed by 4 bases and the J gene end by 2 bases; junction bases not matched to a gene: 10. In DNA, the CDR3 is TGTGCCTGGATTAAGGGGACAGGGGCTCTAAACACTGAAGCTTTCTTT. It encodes CAWIKGTGALNTEAFF.

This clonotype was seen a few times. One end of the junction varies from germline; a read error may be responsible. The CDR3 region has the DNA TGCAGTGCAACCGCTGATGCTACCGCGGAGCTGTTTTTT. Translating gives CSATADATAELFF. V and J are TRBV20-1 and TRBJ2-2; D is undetermined. Germline CDR1 is DFQATT and CDR2 is SNEGSKA (reference sequence). CDR3 length: 13 residues.

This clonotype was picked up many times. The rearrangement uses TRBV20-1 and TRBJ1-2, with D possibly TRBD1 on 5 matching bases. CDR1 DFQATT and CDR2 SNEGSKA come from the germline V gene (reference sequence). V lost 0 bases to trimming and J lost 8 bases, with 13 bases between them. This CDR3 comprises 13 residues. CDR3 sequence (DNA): TGCAGTGCTAGAGATTCGGCTAAGGGGGGCTACACCTTC. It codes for CSARDSAKGGYTF.

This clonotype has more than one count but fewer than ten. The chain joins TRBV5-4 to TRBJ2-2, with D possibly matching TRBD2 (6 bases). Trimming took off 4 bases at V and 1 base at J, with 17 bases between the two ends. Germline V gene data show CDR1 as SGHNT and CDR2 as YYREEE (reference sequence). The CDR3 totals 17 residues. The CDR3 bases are TGTGCCAGCAGCGCCGCTCTAGCGCTCGGGAACACCGGGGAGCTGTTTTTT. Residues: CASSAALALGNTGELFF.